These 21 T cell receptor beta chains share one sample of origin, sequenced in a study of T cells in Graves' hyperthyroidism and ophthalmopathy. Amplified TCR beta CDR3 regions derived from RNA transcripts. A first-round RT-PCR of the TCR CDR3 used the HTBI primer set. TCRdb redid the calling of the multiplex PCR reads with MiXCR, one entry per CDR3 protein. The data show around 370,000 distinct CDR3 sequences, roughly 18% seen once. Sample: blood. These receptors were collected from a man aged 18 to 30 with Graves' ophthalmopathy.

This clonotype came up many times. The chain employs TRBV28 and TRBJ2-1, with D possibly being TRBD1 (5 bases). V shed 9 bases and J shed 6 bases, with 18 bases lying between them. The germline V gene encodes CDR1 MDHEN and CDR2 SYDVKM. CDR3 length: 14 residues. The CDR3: CASTPGNGVNEQFF. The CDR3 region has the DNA TGTGCCAGTACTCCAGGGAATGGTGTCAATGAGCAGTTCTTC.

CDR3 in amino acids: CASSLRGGGVSTDTQYF. In DNA, the CDR3 is TGCGCCAGCAGCTTGAGGGGCGGGGGGGTTAGCACAGATACGCAGTATTTT. The rearrangement links TRBV5-1 to TRBJ2-3, with TRBD2 identical over 9 bases. V shed 1 base and J 0 bases; nucleotides not matched to a gene: 6. CDR3 size: 17 residues. Per germline, CDR1 SGHRS and CDR2 YFSETQ. The whole variable domain, filled in from reference TRBV5-1 and TRBJ2-3, reads KAGVTQTPRYLIKTRGQQVTLSCSPISGHRSVSWYQQTPGQGLQFLFEYFSETQRNKGNFPGRFSGRQFSNSRSEMNVSTLELGDSALYLCASSLRGGGVSTDTQYFGPGTRLTVL.

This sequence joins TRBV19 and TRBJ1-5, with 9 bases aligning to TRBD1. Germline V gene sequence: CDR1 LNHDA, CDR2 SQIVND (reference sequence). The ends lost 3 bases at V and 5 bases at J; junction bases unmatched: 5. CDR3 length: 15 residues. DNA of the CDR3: TGTGCCAGTAGTATCACCCGACAGGGGGATCAGCCCCAGCATTTT. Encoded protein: CASSITRQGDQPQHF.

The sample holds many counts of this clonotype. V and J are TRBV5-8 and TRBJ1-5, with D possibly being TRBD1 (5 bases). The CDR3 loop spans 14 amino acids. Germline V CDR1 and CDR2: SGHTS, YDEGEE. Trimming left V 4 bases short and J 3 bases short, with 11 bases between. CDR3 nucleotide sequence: TGTGCCAGCAGCCCTACAGGCCCCAATCAGCCCCAGCATTTT. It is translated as CASSPTGPNQPQHF.

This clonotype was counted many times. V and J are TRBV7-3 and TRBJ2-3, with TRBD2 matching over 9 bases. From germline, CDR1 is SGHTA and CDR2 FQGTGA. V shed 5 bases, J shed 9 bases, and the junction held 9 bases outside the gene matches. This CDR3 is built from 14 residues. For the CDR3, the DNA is TGTGCCAGCAGCACCGGGACTAGCTTTCGAACGCAGTATTTT. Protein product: CASSTGTSFRTQYF.

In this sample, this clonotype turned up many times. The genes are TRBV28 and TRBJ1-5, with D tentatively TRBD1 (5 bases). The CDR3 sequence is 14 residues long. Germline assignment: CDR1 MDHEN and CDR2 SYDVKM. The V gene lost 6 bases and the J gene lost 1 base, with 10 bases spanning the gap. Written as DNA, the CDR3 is TGTGCCAGCAGACCGGGGGGAAGCAATCAGCCCCAGCATTTT. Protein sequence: CASRPGGSNQPQHF. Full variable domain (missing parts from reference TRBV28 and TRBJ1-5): DVKVTQSSRYLVKRTGEKVFLECVQDMDHENMFWYRQDPGLGLRLIYFSYDVKMKEKGDIPEGYSVSREKKERFSLILESASTNQTSMYLCASRPGGSNQPQHFGDGTRLSIL.

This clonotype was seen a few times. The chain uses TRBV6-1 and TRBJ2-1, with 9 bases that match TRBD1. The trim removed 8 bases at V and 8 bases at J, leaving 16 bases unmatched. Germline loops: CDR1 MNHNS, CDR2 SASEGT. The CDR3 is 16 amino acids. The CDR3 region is CASSNIPGQGNDEQFF. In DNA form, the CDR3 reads TGTGCCAGCTCAAATATACCCGGACAGGGGAACGATGAGCAGTTCTTC.

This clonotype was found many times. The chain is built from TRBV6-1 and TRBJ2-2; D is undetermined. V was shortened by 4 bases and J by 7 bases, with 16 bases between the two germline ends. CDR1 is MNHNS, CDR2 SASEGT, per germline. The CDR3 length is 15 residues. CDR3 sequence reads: CASSGLRHVGGELFF. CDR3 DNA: TGTGCCAGCAGTGGACTTAGACACGTGGGCGGGGAGCTGTTTTTT.

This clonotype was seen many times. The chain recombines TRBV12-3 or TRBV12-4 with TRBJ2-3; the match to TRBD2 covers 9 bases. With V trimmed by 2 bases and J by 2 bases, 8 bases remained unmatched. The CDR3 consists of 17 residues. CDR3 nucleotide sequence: TGTGCCAGCAGTTTAAATCTAGCGGGGTGGAACACAGATACGCAGTATTTT. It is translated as CASSLNLAGWNTDTQYF.

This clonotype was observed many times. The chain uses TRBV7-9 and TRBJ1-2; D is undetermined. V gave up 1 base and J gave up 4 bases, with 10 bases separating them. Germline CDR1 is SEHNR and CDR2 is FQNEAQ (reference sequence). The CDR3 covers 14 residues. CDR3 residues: CASSLEGNIYGYTF. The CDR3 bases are TGTGCCAGCAGCTTAGAGGGCAATATCTATGGCTACACCTTC.

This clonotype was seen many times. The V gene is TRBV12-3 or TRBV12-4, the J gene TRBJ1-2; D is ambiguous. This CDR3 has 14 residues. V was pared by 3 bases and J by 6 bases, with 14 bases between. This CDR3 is CASSLERRSDGYTF. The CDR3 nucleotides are TGTGCCAGCAGTTTGGAGAGGAGGAGTGATGGCTACACCTTC.

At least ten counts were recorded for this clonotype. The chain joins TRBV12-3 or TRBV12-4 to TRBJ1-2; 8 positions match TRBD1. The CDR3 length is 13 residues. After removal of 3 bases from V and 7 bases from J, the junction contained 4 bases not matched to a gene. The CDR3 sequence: CASSLAGGTGYTF. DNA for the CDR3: TGTGCCAGCAGTTTGGCAGGGGGCACTGGCTACACCTTC.

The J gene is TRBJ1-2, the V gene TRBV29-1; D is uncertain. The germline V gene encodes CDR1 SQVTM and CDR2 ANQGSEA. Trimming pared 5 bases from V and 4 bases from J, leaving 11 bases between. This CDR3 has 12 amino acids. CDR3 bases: TGCAGCGTTAAACGGCAGTCCTATGGCTACACCTTC. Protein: CSVKRQSYGYTF.

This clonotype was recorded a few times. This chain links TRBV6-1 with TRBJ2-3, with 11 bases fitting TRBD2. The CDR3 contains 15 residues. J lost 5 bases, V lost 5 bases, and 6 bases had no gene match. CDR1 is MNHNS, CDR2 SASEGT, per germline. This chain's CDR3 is CASSSSGGPRDTQYF. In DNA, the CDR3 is TGTGCCAGCAGTTCTAGCGGGGGGCCTAGAGATACGCAGTATTTT.

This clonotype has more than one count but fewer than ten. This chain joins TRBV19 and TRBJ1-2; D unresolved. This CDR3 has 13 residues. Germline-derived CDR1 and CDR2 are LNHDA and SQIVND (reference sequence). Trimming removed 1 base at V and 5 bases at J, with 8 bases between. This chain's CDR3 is CASSIATEYGYTF. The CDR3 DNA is TGTGCCAGTAGTATAGCGACTGAGTATGGCTACACCTTC.

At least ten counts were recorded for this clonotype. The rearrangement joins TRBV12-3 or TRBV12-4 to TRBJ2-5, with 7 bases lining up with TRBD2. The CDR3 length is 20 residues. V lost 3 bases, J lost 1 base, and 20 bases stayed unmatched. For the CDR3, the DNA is TGTGCCAGCAGTTTTGCAGGGAGGGTAGCCCTGCGCTTATTCCAAGAGACCCAGTACTTC. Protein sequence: CASSFAGRVALRLFQETQYF.

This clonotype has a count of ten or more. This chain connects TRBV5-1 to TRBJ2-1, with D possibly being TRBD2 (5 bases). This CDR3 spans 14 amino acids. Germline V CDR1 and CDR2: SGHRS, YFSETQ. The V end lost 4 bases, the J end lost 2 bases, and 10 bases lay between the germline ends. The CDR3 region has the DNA TGCGCCAGCAGCCGCGAGGGCCCCTACAATGAGCAGTTCTTC. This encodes CASSREGPYNEQFF.

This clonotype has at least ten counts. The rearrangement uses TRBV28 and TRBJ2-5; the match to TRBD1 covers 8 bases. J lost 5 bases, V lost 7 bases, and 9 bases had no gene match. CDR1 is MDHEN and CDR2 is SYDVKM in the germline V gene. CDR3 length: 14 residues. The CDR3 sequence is CASTLTGGTETQYF. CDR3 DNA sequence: TGTGCCAGCACCCTTACAGGGGGGACGGAGACCCAGTACTTC.

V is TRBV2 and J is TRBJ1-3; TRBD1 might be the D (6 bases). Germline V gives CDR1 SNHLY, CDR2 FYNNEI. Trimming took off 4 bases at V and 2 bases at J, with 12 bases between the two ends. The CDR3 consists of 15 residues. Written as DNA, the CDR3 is TGTGCCAGCAGTGTAGGGGGGGGGCCTGGAAACACCATATATTTT. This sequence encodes CASSVGGGPGNTIYF.

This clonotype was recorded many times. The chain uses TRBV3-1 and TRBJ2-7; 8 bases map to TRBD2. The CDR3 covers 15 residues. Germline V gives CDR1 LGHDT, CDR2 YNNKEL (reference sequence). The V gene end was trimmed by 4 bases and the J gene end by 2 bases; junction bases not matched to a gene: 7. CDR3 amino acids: CASSLLGLGTYEQYF. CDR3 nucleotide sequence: TGTGCCAGCAGCCTCCTGGGACTAGGAACCTACGAGCAGTACTTC.

The CDR3 loop reads CASSSLGQPRSGELFF. The CDR3 DNA reads TGTGCCAGCAGCTCTTTAGGACAGCCTCGTTCCGGGGAGCTGTTTTTT. The rearrangement links TRBV11-2 to TRBJ2-2, with D maybe TRBD1 (6 bases). Germline V gives CDR1 SGHAT, CDR2 FQNNGV. V was cut by 4 bases and J by 6 bases, with 18 bases left in between. CDR3 length: 16 residues.